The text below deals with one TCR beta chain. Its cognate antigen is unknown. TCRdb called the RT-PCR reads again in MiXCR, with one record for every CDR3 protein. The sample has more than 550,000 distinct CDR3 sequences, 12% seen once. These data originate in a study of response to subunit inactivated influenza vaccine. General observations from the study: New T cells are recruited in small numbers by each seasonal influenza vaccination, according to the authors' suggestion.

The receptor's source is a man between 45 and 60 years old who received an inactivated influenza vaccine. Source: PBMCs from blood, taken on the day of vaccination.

DNA of the CDR3: TGTGCCAGCACCGACGCCTTGGGGTACGAGCAGTACTTC. Protein sequence: CASTDALGYEQYF. The rearrangement links TRBV28 to TRBJ2-7; D not certain. CDR1 is MDHEN, CDR2 SYDVKM, per germline. The CDR3 runs 13 residues. The V and J ends lost 7 bases and 4 bases respectively, with 14 bases between them.